Following are 22 T cell receptor beta chains from one sample sequenced in a study of T-cell reconstitution after alpha-beta-depleted transplantation in children. TCRbeta library preparation incorporated unique molecular identifiers. TCRdb reprocessed the PCR reads with MiXCR, giving one entry per CDR3 protein. The sample records more than 300,000 distinct CDR3 sequences, roughly 16% being singletons. This specimen consisted of PBMCs, mostly from graft donor cells, obtained 360 days after TCRalphabeta/CD19-depleted stem cell transplant. The receptors shown here come from a male patient aged 2 to 10 who had a stem cell transplant for acute lymphoblastic leukemia, so the T cells may come from the graft donor.

The rearrangement uses TRBV27 and TRBJ1-2; TRBD1 is a possible D gene (6 bases). The CDR3 totals 17 residues. Looked up from germline, CDR1 is MNHEY and CDR2 is SMNVEV (reference sequence). Trimming left V 2 bases short and J 0 bases short, with 16 bases between. CDR3: CASSLSMQGPANYGYTF. For the CDR3, the DNA is TGTGCCAGCAGTTTAAGTATGCAGGGGCCAGCTAACTATGGCTACACCTTC.

This clonotype was counted between two and nine times. An end of the junction does not agree with germline; a read error may underlie this. The chain combines TRBV20-1 with TRBJ2-3; 9 positions agree with TRBD2. The V gene's germline CDR1 is DFQATT and CDR2 SNEGSKA (reference sequence). This CDR3 spans 16 amino acids. CDR3 loop: CSASIRSGTSRDTQYF. The CDR3 DNA sequence: TGCAGTGCTAGCATACGGTCCGGGACTAGCAGAGATACGCAGTATTTT.

The rearrangement uses TRBV14 and TRBJ2-7; TRBD2 might be the D (5 bases). V shed 4 bases and J shed 1 base, with 11 bases lying between them. In germline, CDR1 is SGHDN, CDR2 FVKESK. CDR3 length equals 14 residues. The CDR3 loop reads CASSRLEESYEQYF. CDR3 DNA sequence: TGTGCCAGCAGCCGCCTGGAGGAGTCCTACGAGCAGTACTTC.

V is TRBV7-2 and J is TRBJ2-1, with 11 positions matching TRBD2. J was trimmed by 4 bases and V by 6 bases; bases with no gene match: 5. Germline V gene lookup returns CDR1 SGHTA and CDR2 FQGNSA. The CDR3 spans 15 residues. The CDR3 reads CASRPTSGRYNEQFF. CDR3 nucleotide sequence: TGTGCCAGCAGGCCTACTAGCGGGAGATACAATGAGCAGTTCTTC.

This clonotype came up many times. The V and J genes are TRBV24-1 and TRBJ1-5, with 8 nucleotides matching TRBD1. The germline CDR1 and CDR2 sequences are KGHDR and SFDVKD. After removal of 4 bases from V and 3 bases from J, the junction contained 7 bases not matched to a gene. This CDR3 contains 16 residues. Here the CDR3 reads CATSENGQGLNQPQHF. The CDR3 DNA reads TGTGCCACCAGTGAAAATGGACAGGGCCTCAATCAGCCCCAGCATTTT.

The chain links TRBV7-8 to TRBJ2-3, with TRBD2 matching 8 bases. CDR1 SGHVS and CDR2 FQNEAQ come from the germline V gene. V was clipped by 0 bases and J by 1 base; unmatched bases: 9. The CDR3 runs 18 residues. This CDR3 reads CASSLAPEREWGTDTQYF. The CDR3 DNA is TGTGCCAGCAGCTTAGCCCCCGAGCGGGAGTGGGGCACAGATACGCAGTATTTT.

About this clonotype itself: An end of the junction does not agree with germline; a read error may underlie this. The chain recombines TRBV7-7 with TRBJ2-1; possibly TRBD1 or TRBD2 for D (6 bases each). Germline CDR1 and CDR2: SSHAT and FNYEAQ (reference sequence). This CDR3 has 13 residues. The CDR3 here is CASSFVGGDEQFF. CDR3 DNA sequence: TGTGCTAGCAGCTTCGTCGGGGGCGATGAGCAGTTCTTC.

The CDR3 bases are TGTGCCAGCAGCGAGCGGGAGGCAAAATACGAGCAGTACTTC. The encoded protein is CASSEREAKYEQYF. The V and J genes are TRBV28 and TRBJ2-7, with 9 bases fitting TRBD2. The junction had 7 bases not matched to a gene; V was cut back by 6 bases and J by 4 bases. The CDR3 runs 14 residues. The V gene's germline CDR1 is MDHEN and CDR2 SYDVKM.

The chain couples TRBV29-1 to TRBJ2-5, with D perhaps matching TRBD2 (5 bases). Trimming removed 0 bases from V and 5 bases from J, with 7 bases in between. The CDR3 extends over 12 amino acids. Germline V gives CDR1 SQVTM, CDR2 ANQGSEA. CDR3 loop: CSVEDPGETQYF. Written as DNA, the CDR3 is TGCAGCGTTGAAGATCCGGGGGAGACCCAGTACTTC.

This clonotype occurred a few times. This rearrangement joins TRBV7-2 to TRBJ2-7; 11 nucleotides match TRBD2. The germline gives CDR1 SGHTA, CDR2 FQGNSA. This CDR3 spans 16 amino acids. Trimming took 0 bases from V and 2 from J; bases not matched to a gene: 3. The DNA of the CDR3 is TGTGCCAGCAGCTTAGCGCCGGGACTAGCGGCCTACGAGCAGTACTTC. Its protein is CASSLAPGLAAYEQYF.

The J gene is TRBJ2-5, the V gene TRBV4-3; perhaps TRBD2 as D (6 bases). The germline V and J ends were trimmed by 5 bases and 7 bases, with 17 bases remaining between them. Germline V gives CDR1 LGHNA, CDR2 YSLEER. This CDR3 spans 14 amino acids. CDR3 amino acids: CASSKGGSTRTQYF. As DNA, the CDR3 is TGCGCCAGCAGCAAGGGAGGCTCGACACGGACCCAGTACTTC.

This clonotype was counted at least ten times. The chain has TRBV5-1 and TRBJ2-3; D ambiguous. The CDR3 runs 14 residues. The V gene lost 4 bases and the J gene lost 2 bases, with 11 bases spanning the gap. Germline loops: CDR1 SGHRS, CDR2 YFSETQ. CDR3 in DNA: TGCGCCAGCAGCCGTCAGCGCCCCACAGATACGCAGTATTTT. Its translation: CASSRQRPTDTQYF. The entire variable domain, with the rest obtained from reference TRBV5-1 and TRBJ2-3, is as follows: KAGVTQTPRYLIKTRGQQVTLSCSPISGHRSVSWYQQTPGQGLQFLFEYFSETQRNKGNFPGRFSGRQFSNSRSEMNVSTLELGDSALYLCASSRQRPTDTQYFGPGTRLTVL.

The chain is built from TRBV28 and TRBJ2-5; 9 bases are shared with TRBD2. The length of the CDR3 is 16 residues. Germline V gene lookup returns CDR1 MDHEN and CDR2 SYDVKM. J lost 1 base, V lost 3 bases, and 6 bases had no gene match. DNA for the CDR3: TGTGCCAGCAGTTTCCCCGGACTAGCGCGCCAAGAGACCCAGTACTTC. As protein: CASSFPGLARQETQYF. Based on the CDR3 plus reference TRBV28 and TRBJ2-5, the full variable domain is DVKVTQSSRYLVKRTGEKVFLECVQDMDHENMFWYRQDPGLGLRLIYFSYDVKMKEKGDIPEGYSVSREKKERFSLILESASTNQTSMYLCASSFPGLARQETQYFGPGTRLLVL.

This clonotype has more than one count but fewer than ten. The chain links TRBV9 to TRBJ2-3; D is possibly TRBD2 (5 bases). The CDR3 sequence is 16 residues long. V was pared by 0 bases and J by 3 bases, with 14 bases between. The germline gives CDR1 SGDLS, CDR2 YYNGEE. The CDR3: CASSVGVWEWTDTQYF. Here the CDR3 DNA reads TGTGCCAGCAGCGTAGGAGTGTGGGAGTGGACAGATACGCAGTATTTT.

This clonotype was detected a few times. DNA for the CDR3: TGTGCCAGCAGCTCGCTAGCTGGGGATGAGCAGTTCTTC. Amino acid sequence: CASSSLAGDEQFF. The chain uses TRBV7-3 and TRBJ2-1; maybe TRBD2 (5 bases). In germline, CDR1 is SGHTA, CDR2 FQGTGA. CDR3 length equals 13 residues. Trimming took 4 bases from V and 8 from J, leaving 12 bases between them.

This clonotype was seen a handful of times. This chain links TRBV20-1 with TRBJ2-7; 7 bases line up with TRBD2. The CDR3 covers 12 residues. With V trimmed by 1 base and J by 6 bases, 3 bases remained unmatched. The germline V gene encodes CDR1 DFQATT and CDR2 SNEGSKA (reference sequence). CDR3 sequence reads: CSARGLAGEQYF. CDR3 bases: TGCAGTGCTAGAGGACTAGCTGGCGAGCAGTACTTC.

This clonotype was found a few times. The genes are TRBV28 and TRBJ2-7; 9 positions agree with TRBD1. Germline values: CDR1 MDHEN, CDR2 SYDVKM. This CDR3 comprises 13 residues. Trimming cost V 5 bases and J 5 bases; bases outside gene matches: 4. CDR3 in DNA: TGTGCCAGCAGTATCCGGGACAGGGACGAGCAGTACTTC. Amino acid sequence: CASSIRDRDEQYF.

This rearrangement joins TRBV12-3 or TRBV12-4 to TRBJ1-6; D call uncertain. V was clipped by 8 bases and J by 7 bases, with 18 bases between them. This CDR3 has 15 amino acids. In DNA form, the CDR3 reads TGTGCCAGCGGTATTAGACGGGGAGGGAATTCACCCCTCCACTTT. It specifies CASGIRRGGNSPLHF.

This clonotype was counted a few times. For the CDR3, the DNA is TGTGCCAGCTCACCACGGCCAGCGGTAGACAATGAGCAGTTCTTC. It codes for CASSPRPAVDNEQFF. V gene TRBV18 combines with J gene TRBJ2-1; tentatively, D is TRBD2 (5 bases). Trimming cost V 1 base and J 5 bases, with 12 bases left between them. This CDR3 has 15 amino acids. Germline-derived CDR1 and CDR2 are KGHSH and LQKENI. Supplemented by reference TRBV18 and TRBJ2-1, the full variable domain reads NAGVMQNPRHLVRRRGQEARLRCSPMKGHSHVYWYRQLPEEGLKFMVYLQKENIIDESGMPKERFSAEFPKEGPSILRIQQVVRGDSAAYFCASSPRPAVDNEQFFGPGTRLTVL.

The gene calls are TRBV14 and TRBJ1-4, with 9 bases aligning to TRBD1. This CDR3 is built from 18 residues. Germline CDR1 is SGHDN and CDR2 is FVKESK. V gave up 4 bases and J gave up 0 bases; unmatched junction bases: 9. CDR3 sequence reads: CASSPRQGGLTTNEKLFF. CDR3 coding DNA: TGTGCCAGCAGCCCGCGACAGGGGGGACTTACAACTAATGAAAAACTGTTTTTT.

This clonotype turned up a few times. This chain uses TRBV7-9 with TRBJ2-3; D call uncertain. V was clipped by 5 bases and J by 2 bases, with 8 bases between them. Germline values: CDR1 SEHNR, CDR2 FQNEAQ (reference sequence). CDR3 length: 13 amino acids. CDR3 nucleotide sequence: TGTGCCAGCAGCGGCATTTTCACAGATACGCAGTATTTT. Translated: CASSGIFTDTQYF.

The chain has TRBV7-9 and TRBJ2-3; TRBD1 aligns across 9 bases. The V segment lost 5 bases and the J segment 2 bases; nucleotides outside the gene matches: 5. In germline, CDR1 is SEHNR, CDR2 FQNEAQ (reference sequence). CDR3 length: 15 residues. Here the CDR3 DNA reads TGTGCCAGCAGCAAGGACAGGGGATCCACAGATACGCAGTATTTT. It yields the protein CASSKDRGSTDTQYF.